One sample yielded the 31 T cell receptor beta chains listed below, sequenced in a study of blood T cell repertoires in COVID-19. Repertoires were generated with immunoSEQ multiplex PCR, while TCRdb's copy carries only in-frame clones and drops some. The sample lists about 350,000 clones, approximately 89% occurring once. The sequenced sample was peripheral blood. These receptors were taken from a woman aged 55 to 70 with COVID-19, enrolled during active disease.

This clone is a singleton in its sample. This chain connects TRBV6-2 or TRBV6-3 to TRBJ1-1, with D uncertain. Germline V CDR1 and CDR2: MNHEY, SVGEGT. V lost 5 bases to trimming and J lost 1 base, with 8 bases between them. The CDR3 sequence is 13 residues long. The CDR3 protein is CASSDTGNTEAFF. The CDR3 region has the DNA TGTGCCAGCAGTGATACCGGGAACACTGAAGCTTTCTTT.

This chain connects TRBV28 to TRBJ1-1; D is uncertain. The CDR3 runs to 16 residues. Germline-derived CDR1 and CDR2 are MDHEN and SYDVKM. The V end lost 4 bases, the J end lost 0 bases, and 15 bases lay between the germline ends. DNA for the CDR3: TGTGCCAGCAGTTATTCACGAACGGTGATGAACACTGAAGCTTTCTTT. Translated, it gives CASSYSRTVMNTEAFF.

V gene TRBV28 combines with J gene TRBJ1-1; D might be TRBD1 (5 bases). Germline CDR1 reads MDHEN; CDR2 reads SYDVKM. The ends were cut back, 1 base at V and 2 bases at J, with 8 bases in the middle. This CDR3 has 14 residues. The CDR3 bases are TGTGCCAGCAGTTTATCAGGGTTCAACACTGAAGCTTTCTTT. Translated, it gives CASSLSGFNTEAFF.

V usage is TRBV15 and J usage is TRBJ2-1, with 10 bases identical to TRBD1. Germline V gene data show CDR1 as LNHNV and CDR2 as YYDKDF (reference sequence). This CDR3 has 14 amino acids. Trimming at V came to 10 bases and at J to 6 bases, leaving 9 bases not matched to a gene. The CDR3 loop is CAIARDRGRNEQFF. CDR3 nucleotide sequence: TGTGCCATCGCCCGGGACAGGGGTCGCAATGAGCAGTTCTTC.

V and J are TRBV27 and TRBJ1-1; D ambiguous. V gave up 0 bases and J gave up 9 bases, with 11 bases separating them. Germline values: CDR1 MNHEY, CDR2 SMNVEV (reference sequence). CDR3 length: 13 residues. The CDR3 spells CASSLSAFTQAFF. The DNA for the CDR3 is TGTGCCAGCAGTTTATCGGCCTTTACCCAAGCTTTCTTT.

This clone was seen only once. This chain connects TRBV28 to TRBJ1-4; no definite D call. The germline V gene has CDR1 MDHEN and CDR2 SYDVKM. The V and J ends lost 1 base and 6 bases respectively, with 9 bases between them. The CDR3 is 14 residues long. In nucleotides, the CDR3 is TGTGCCAGCAGTTTATTCGGGAGTGATGAAAAACTGTTTTTT. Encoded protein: CASSLFGSDEKLFF.

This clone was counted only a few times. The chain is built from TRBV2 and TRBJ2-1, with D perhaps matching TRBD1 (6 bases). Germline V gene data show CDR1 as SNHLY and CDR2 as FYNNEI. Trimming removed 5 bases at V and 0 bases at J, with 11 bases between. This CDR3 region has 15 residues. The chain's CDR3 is CASSLGQSSYNEQFF. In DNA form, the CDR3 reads TGTGCCAGCAGTCTAGGACAGAGCTCCTACAATGAGCAGTTCTTC.

Written as DNA, the CDR3 is TGTGCCAGCAGCTTAGTTATGTTGGGGACTAGCGTGGGAACCGGGGAGCTGTTTTTT. It translates to CASSLVMLGTSVGTGELFF. J is TRBJ2-2 and V is TRBV11-2, with 10 bases matching TRBD2. CDR3 length equals 19 residues. The junction had 13 bases not matched to a gene; V was cut back by 1 base and J by 5 bases. Germline CDR1 is SGHAT and CDR2 is FQNNGV.

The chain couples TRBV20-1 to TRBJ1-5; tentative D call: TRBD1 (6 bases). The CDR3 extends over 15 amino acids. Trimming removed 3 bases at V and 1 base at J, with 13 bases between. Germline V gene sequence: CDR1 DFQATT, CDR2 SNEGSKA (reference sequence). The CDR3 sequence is CSASLSGASNQPQHF. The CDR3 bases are TGCAGTGCTAGTCTCTCAGGGGCAAGCAATCAGCCCCAGCATTTT.

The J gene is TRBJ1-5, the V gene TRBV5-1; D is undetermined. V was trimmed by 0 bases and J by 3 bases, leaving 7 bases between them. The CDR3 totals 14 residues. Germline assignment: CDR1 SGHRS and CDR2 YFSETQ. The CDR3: CASSLVGDNQPQHF. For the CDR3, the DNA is TGCGCCAGCAGCTTGGTCGGGGACAATCAGCCCCAGCATTTT.

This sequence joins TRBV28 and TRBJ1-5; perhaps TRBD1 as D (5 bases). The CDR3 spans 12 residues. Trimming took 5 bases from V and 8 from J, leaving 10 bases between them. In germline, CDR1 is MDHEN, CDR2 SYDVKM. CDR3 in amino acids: CASSIYRKPQHF. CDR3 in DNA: TGTGCCAGCAGTATATACAGGAAGCCCCAGCATTTT.

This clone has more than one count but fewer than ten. The CDR3 sequence is CASSHNIPGDYRPTQYF. CDR3 DNA sequence: TGTGCCAGCAGCCATAACATACCAGGGGATTATCGACCTACGCAGTATTTT. The rearrangement links TRBV28 to TRBJ2-3; maybe TRBD1 (6 bases). V was cut by 6 bases and J by 8 bases, with 27 bases left in between. The CDR3 consists of 17 residues. Germline assignment: CDR1 MDHEN and CDR2 SYDVKM.

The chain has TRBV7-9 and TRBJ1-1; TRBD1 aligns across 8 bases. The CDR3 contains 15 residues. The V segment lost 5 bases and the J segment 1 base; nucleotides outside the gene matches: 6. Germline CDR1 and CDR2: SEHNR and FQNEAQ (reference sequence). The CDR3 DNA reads TGTGCCAGCAGCCCCCGACAGGGGCCGAACACTGAAGCTTTCTTT. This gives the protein CASSPRQGPNTEAFF.

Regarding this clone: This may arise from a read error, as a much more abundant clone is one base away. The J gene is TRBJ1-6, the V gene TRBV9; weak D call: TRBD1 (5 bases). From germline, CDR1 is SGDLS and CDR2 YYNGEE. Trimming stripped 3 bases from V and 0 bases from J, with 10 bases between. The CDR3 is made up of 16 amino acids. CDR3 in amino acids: CASSARQSSYNSPLHF. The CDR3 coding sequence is TGTGCCAGCAGCGCGCGACAGAGCTCCTATAATTCACCCCTCCACTTT. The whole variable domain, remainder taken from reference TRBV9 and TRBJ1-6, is DSGVTQTPKHLITATGQRVTLRCSPRSGDLSVYWYQQSLDQGLQFLIQYYNGEERAKGNILERFSAQQFPDLHSELNLSSLELGDSALYFCASSARQSSYNSPLHFGNGTRLTVT.

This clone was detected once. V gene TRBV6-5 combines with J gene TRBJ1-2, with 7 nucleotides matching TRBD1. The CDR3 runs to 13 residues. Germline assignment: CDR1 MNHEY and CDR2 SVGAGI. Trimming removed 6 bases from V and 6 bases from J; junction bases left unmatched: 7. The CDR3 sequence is CASRGQRINGYTF. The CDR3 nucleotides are TGTGCCAGCAGGGGACAGCGCATTAATGGCTACACCTTC.

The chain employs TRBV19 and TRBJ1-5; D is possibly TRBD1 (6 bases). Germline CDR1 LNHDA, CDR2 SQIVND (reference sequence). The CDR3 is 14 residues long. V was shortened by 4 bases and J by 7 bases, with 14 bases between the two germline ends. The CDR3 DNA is TGTGCCAGTAGTACGCGACAGGAAGAGCAGCCCCAGCATTTT. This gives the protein CASSTRQEEQPQHF.

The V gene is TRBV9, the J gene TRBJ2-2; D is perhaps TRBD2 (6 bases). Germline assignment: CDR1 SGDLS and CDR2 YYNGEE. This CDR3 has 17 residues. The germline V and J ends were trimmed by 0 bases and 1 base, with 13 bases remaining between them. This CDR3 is CASSVEILAKNTGELFF. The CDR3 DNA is TGTGCCAGCAGCGTAGAAATTCTAGCGAAGAACACCGGGGAGCTGTTTTTT. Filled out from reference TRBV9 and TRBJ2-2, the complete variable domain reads DSGVTQTPKHLITATGQRVTLRCSPRSGDLSVYWYQQSLDQGLQFLIQYYNGEERAKGNILERFSAQQFPDLHSELNLSSLELGDSALYFCASSVEILAKNTGELFFGEGSRLTVL.

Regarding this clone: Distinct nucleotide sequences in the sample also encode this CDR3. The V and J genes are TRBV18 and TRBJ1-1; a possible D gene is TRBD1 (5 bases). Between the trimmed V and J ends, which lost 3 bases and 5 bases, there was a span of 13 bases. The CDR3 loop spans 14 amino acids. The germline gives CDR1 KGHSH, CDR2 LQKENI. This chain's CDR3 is CASSPGRGWTEAFF. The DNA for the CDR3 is TGTGCCAGCTCACCGGGAAGGGGATGGACTGAAGCTTTCTTT.

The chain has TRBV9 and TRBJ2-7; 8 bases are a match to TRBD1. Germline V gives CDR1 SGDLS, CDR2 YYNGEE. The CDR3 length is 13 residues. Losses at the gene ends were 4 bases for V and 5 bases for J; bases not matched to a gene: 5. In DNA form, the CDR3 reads TGTGCCAGCAGCCCCGACAGGGGCAACGAGCAGTACTTC. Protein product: CASSPDRGNEQYF.

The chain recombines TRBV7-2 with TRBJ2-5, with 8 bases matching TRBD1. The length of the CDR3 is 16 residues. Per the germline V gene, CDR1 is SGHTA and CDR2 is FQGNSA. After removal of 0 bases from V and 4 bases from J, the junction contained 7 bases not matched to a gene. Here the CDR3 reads CASSLALGRGRETQYF. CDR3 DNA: TGTGCCAGCAGCTTAGCGCTAGGCAGGGGGCGAGAGACCCAGTACTTC.

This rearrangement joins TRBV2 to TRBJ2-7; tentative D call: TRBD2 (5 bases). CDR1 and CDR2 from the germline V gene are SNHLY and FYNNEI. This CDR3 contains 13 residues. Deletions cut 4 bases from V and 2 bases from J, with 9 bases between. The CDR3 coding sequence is TGTGCCAGCAGTGGGACCGGGACCTACGAGCAGTACTTC. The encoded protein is CASSGTGTYEQYF.

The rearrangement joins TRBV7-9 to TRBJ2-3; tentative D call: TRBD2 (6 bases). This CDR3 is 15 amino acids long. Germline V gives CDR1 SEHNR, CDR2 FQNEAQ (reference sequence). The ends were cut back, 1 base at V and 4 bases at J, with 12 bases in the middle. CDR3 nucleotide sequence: TGTGCCAGCAGCTTAGGGGAGGTCCAGGCAGATACGCAGTATTTT. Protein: CASSLGEVQADTQYF.

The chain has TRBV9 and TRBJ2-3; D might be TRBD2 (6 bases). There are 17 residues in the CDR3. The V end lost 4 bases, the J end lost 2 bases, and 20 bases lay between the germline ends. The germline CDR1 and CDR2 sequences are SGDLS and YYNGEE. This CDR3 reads CASSPRQGAGTTDTQYF. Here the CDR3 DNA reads TGTGCCAGCAGCCCAAGGCAAGGCGCGGGGACCACAGATACGCAGTATTTT.

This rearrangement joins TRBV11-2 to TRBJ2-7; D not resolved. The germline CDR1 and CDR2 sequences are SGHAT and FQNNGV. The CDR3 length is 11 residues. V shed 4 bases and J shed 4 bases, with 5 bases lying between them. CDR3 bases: TGTGCCAGCAGCTCCAGGTACGAGCAGTACTTC. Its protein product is CASSSRYEQYF.

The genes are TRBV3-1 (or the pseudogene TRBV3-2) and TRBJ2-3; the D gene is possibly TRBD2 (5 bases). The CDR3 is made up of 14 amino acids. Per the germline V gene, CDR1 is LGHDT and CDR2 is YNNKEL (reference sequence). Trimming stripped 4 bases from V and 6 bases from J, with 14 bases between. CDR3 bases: TGTGCCAGCAGCCTTCGGGGTGTGCGGGATACGCAGTATTTT. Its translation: CASSLRGVRDTQYF.

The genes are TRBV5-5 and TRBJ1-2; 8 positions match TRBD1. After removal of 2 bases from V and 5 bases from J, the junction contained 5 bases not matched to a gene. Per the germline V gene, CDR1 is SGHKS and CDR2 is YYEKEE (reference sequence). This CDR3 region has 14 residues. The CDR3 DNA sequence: TGTGCCAGCAGCTTCAGGGGGCAACATTATGGCTACACCTTC. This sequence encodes CASSFRGQHYGYTF.

The CDR3 DNA reads TGTGCCAGCAGCGTAGAAAGGACAGGGGGTCGGGGCTACACCTTC. Translation gives CASSVERTGGRGYTF. This chain joins TRBV9 and TRBJ1-2; 10 nucleotides match TRBD1. The CDR3 is 15 amino acids. CDR1 and CDR2 (germline): SGDLS, YYNGEE. After removal of 0 bases from V and 8 bases from J, the junction contained 7 bases not matched to a gene.

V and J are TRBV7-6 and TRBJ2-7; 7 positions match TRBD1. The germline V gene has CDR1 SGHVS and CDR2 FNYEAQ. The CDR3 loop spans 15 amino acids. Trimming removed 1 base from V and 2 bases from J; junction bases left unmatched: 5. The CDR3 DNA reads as TGTGCCAGCAGCTTAGGGGGGCAGGGGGCCTACGAGCAGTACTTC. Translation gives CASSLGGQGAYEQYF. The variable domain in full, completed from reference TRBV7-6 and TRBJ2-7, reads GAGVSQSPRYKVTKRGQDVALRCDPISGHVSLYWYRQALGQGPEFLTYFNYEAQQDKSGLPNDRFSAERPEGSISTLTIQRTEQRDSAMYRCASSLGGQGAYEQYFGPGTRLTVT.

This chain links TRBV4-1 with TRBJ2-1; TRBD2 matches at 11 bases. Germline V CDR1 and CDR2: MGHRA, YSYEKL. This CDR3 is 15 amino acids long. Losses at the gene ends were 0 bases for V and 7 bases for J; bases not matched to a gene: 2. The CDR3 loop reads CASSQDRTSGNEQFF. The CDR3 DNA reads TGCGCCAGCAGCCAAGATCGGACTAGCGGGAATGAGCAGTTCTTC.

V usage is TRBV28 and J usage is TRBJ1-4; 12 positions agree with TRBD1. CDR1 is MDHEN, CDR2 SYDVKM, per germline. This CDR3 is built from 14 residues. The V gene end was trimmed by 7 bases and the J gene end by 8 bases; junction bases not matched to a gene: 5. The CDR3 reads CASTLGQGAEKLFF. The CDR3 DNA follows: TGTGCCAGCACCTTGGGACAGGGGGCGGAAAAACTGTTTTTT.

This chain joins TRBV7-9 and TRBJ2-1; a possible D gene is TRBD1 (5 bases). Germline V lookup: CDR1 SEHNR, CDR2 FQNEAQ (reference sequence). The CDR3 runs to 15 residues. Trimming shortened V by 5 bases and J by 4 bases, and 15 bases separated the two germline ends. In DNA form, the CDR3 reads TGTGCCAGCAGCCCTCTTGGGGCCAGGTACAATGAGCAGTTCTTC. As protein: CASSPLGARYNEQFF.